A single sample is the source of the 16 T cell receptor beta chains below, sequenced in a study of blood T cells in healthy people across ages. Sample-barcoded 5' priming and a J-beta primer mix drove a second PCR of about 6 to 12 cycles. TCRdb reanalysed the 5' RACE reads using MiXCR and keeps one entry per CDR3 protein. This table has about 1,600,000 distinct CDR3 sequences, 42% appearing once. The sequenced sample was blood. The receptors come from a woman under 30 in good health.

The chain combines TRBV3-1 with TRBJ2-1, with 11 positions matching TRBD2. CDR3 length: 17 amino acids. Germline V gives CDR1 LGHDT, CDR2 YNNKEL (reference sequence). V dropped 4 bases and J dropped 5; count of bases not matched to a gene: 10. The CDR3 spells CASSLTWTSGSNNEQFF. The CDR3 bases are TGTGCCAGCAGCCTAACTTGGACTAGCGGGTCAAACAATGAGCAGTTCTTC.

Written as DNA, the CDR3 is TGTGCCACCAGTGACAGCCGCATCGATGGCTACACCTTC. Protein: CATSDSRIDGYTF. This chain uses TRBV24-1 with TRBJ1-2; D gene ambiguous. The CDR3 runs to 13 residues. Trimming removed 4 bases from V and 6 bases from J, with 11 bases in between. Germline CDR1 reads KGHDR; CDR2 reads SFDVKD.

The chain combines TRBV20-1 with TRBJ2-5; TRBD2 aligns across 7 bases. The V gene's germline CDR1 is DFQATT and CDR2 SNEGSKA (reference sequence). The CDR3 consists of 14 residues. The V gene end was trimmed by 3 bases and the J gene end by 5 bases; junction bases not matched to a gene: 9. The CDR3 loop reads CSASQAGVTETQYF. The CDR3 bases are TGCAGTGCTAGTCAGGCGGGAGTAACGGAGACCCAGTACTTC.

This clonotype appeared a few times. The gene calls are TRBV9 and TRBJ2-1; the match to TRBD1 covers 9 bases. The V gene end was trimmed by 3 bases and the J gene end by 3 bases; junction bases not matched to a gene: 4. This CDR3 is 15 amino acids long. Germline V lookup: CDR1 SGDLS, CDR2 YYNGEE. The CDR3 nucleotides are TGTGCCAGCAGCGAGACAGGGGGGCTCTACAATGAGCAGTTCTTC. As protein: CASSETGGLYNEQFF.

The chain joins TRBV13 to TRBJ2-1; 9 bases align to TRBD2. The germline gives CDR1 PRHDT, CDR2 FYEKMQ (reference sequence). The CDR3 sequence is 19 residues long. J was trimmed by 0 bases and V by 3 bases; bases with no gene match: 12. CDR3: CASSLSGLALDSSYNEQFF. The CDR3 DNA follows: TGTGCCAGCAGCTTGAGTGGACTAGCGCTAGACAGCTCCTACAATGAGCAGTTCTTC. The full variable domain, rest sourced from reference TRBV13 and TRBJ2-1, is AAGVIQSPRHLIKEKRETATLKCYPIPRHDTVYWYQQGPGQDPQFLISFYEKMQSDKGSIPDRFSAQQFSDYHSELNMSSLELGDSALYFCASSLSGLALDSSYNEQFFGPGTRLTVL.

The chain couples TRBV2 to TRBJ2-3, with D unclear. V was shortened by 3 bases and J by 0 bases, with 10 bases between the two germline ends. Germline V gene data show CDR1 as SNHLY and CDR2 as FYNNEI. This CDR3 contains 15 residues. CDR3 sequence reads: CASSDPWRSTDTQYF. In DNA, the CDR3 is TGTGCCAGCAGTGACCCATGGCGAAGCACAGATACGCAGTATTTT.

This chain uses TRBV6-5 with TRBJ1-1; D not resolved. CDR1 is MNHEY and CDR2 is SVGAGI in the germline V gene. V lost 8 bases, J lost 6 bases, and 13 bases lay in between. This CDR3 spans 12 amino acids. The CDR3 loop reads CASRWDSPEAFF. CDR3 DNA sequence: TGTGCCAGCCGGTGGGATTCCCCTGAAGCTTTCTTT.

The gene calls are TRBV27 and TRBJ2-7; D is perhaps TRBD1 or TRBD2 (5 bases each). The germline gives CDR1 MNHEY, CDR2 SMNVEV (reference sequence). The CDR3 sequence is 15 residues long. Trimming shortened V by 1 base and J by 2 bases, and 12 bases separated the two germline ends. The CDR3 loop reads CASSLLGTVAYEQYF. In DNA, the CDR3 is TGTGCCAGCAGTTTATTGGGGACGGTGGCCTACGAGCAGTACTTC.

The table lists this clonotype with a few counts. The V gene is TRBV2, the J gene TRBJ2-3; 7 positions match TRBD1. Germline V lookup: CDR1 SNHLY, CDR2 FYNNEI. The CDR3 is made up of 15 amino acids. V lost 7 bases, J lost 0 bases, and 7 bases stayed unmatched. CDR3 loop: CASNLNRGSTDTQYF. The CDR3 DNA follows: TGTGCCAGCAACCTAAACAGGGGTAGCACAGATACGCAGTATTTT.

To note about this clonotype: A read error may explain this, as a much larger clone is one base away. V usage is TRBV10-3 and J usage is TRBJ2-5, with 8 bases that match TRBD1. TRBJ2-1 explains the end of the DNA better; the J call may be wrong. CDR3 length: 14 amino acids. Germline values: CDR1 ENHRY, CDR2 SYGVKD. CDR3 DNA sequence: TGTGCCTCCGATGGACAGGGCTTCCAAGAGACCCAGTTCTTC. Encoded protein: CASDGQGFQETQFF.

The chain is built from TRBV5-4 and TRBJ2-1; possibly TRBD1 or TRBD2 for D (5 bases each). The CDR3 sequence is 15 residues long. V was shortened by 3 bases and J by 4 bases, with 14 bases between the two germline ends. Germline V gives CDR1 SGHNT, CDR2 YYREEE (reference sequence). The CDR3 region is CASSSPGQEYNEQFF. The CDR3 DNA is TGTGCCAGCAGCTCCCCGGGGCAAGAATACAATGAGCAGTTCTTC.

This chain uses TRBV18 with TRBJ2-5; D is unresolved. The J call is doubtful: the DNA matches TRBJ2-7 better. CDR1 KGHSH and CDR2 LQKENI come from the germline V gene. The CDR3 extends over 15 amino acids. The CDR3 here is CASSPGALAINEQYF. The CDR3, as DNA: TGTGCCAGCTCACCAGGTGCCTTGGCAATAAACGAGCAGTACTTC.

This rearrangement joins TRBV20-1 to TRBJ2-3, with 9 bases matching TRBD2. Unmatched junction bases numbered 7, after V lost 0 bases and J lost 6 bases. There are 15 residues in the CDR3. Germline assignment: CDR1 DFQATT and CDR2 SNEGSKA (reference sequence). The chain's CDR3 is CSARDRASGADTQYF. CDR3 DNA sequence: TGCAGTGCTAGAGATCGGGCTAGCGGGGCGGATACGCAGTATTTT.

This clonotype was counted a few times. The V call is TRBV29-1, the J call TRBJ2-1; the D gene is possibly TRBD2 (5 bases). Germline V gene data show CDR1 as SQVTM and CDR2 as ANQGSEA. The CDR3 has 14 residues. V gave up 7 bases and J gave up 3 bases, with 16 bases separating them. The CDR3 DNA sequence: TGCAGCGCCGGAGGCCGCGACGGCTACAATGAGCAGTTCTTC. It translates to CSAGGRDGYNEQFF.

The CDR3 loop reads CASSPPQMDGNQPQHF. Written as DNA, the CDR3 is TGTGCCAGCAGTCCTCCCCAGATGGACGGCAATCAGCCCCAGCATTTT. The chain employs TRBV21-1 and TRBJ1-5. TRBV21-1 is reported as a pseudogene. This CDR3 region has 16 residues.

The genes are TRBV2 and TRBJ1-1, with D perhaps matching TRBD1 (5 bases). Germline V gene lookup returns CDR1 SNHLY and CDR2 FYNNEI. The CDR3 spans 16 residues. Trimming took off 0 bases at V and 1 base at J, with 12 bases between the two ends. CDR3 bases: TGTGCCAGCAGTGAAGCGAGGGGAGAGAGGAACACTGAAGCTTTCTTT. It encodes CASSEARGERNTEAFF.